The 6 T cell receptor beta chains below come from one sample, sequenced in a study of blood T cell repertoires in COVID-19. Produced via immunoSEQ multiplex PCR; TCRdb's table is partial and in-frame only. This sample has over 400,000 clones, with about 89% found just once. The source material was peripheral blood. The receptors come from a woman aged 45-65 years with COVID-19, enrolled during active disease.

This chain connects TRBV5-4 to TRBJ1-2, with a tentative D call TRBD1 (5 bases). Germline assignment: CDR1 SGHNT and CDR2 YYREEE (reference sequence). Between the trimmed V and J ends, which lost 4 bases and 1 base, there was a span of 8 bases. The CDR3 covers 13 residues. DNA for the CDR3: TGTGCCAGCAGCCCTGACAGTAACTATGGCTACACCTTC. Its translation is CASSPDSNYGYTF.

This clone was counted only a few times. This chain uses TRBV7-9 with TRBJ2-2; TRBD1 matches 7 bases. Germline V lookup: CDR1 SEHNR, CDR2 FQNEAQ (reference sequence). J gave up 0 bases and V 4 bases, and 8 bases lay outside the gene matches. The CDR3 is 17 residues long. This chain's CDR3 is CASSSQVQGANTGELFF. As DNA, the CDR3 is TGTGCCAGCAGCTCCCAGGTCCAGGGGGCGAACACCGGGGAGCTGTTTTTT.

The table lists this clone with a count of one. The chain recombines TRBV29-1 with TRBJ1-1; 7 bases are a match to TRBD1. This CDR3 has 16 residues. Germline CDR1 is SQVTM and CDR2 is ANQGSEA. Trimming cost V 5 bases and J 1 base; bases outside gene matches: 13. The CDR3 sequence: CSVRASGGLKNTEAFF. The CDR3 DNA is TGCAGCGTTCGGGCTTCAGGGGGACTTAAGAACACTGAAGCTTTCTTT.

The rearrangement links TRBV5-4 to TRBJ2-7; D may be TRBD1 (6 bases). Trimming took off 4 bases at V and 5 bases at J, with 13 bases between the two ends. The CDR3 covers 13 residues. Germline V gene lookup returns CDR1 SGHNT and CDR2 YYREEE (reference sequence). CDR3 sequence reads: CASSQSTGNEQYF. CDR3 coding DNA: TGTGCCAGCAGCCAATCCACAGGGAACGAGCAGTACTTC.

The chain uses TRBV5-4 and TRBJ2-7; 7 bases line up with TRBD2. This CDR3 is built from 14 residues. Germline V gene data show CDR1 as SGHNT and CDR2 as YYREEE (reference sequence). Trimming cost V 2 bases and J 5 bases; bases outside gene matches: 7. For the CDR3, the DNA is TGTGCCAGCAGCTTCCCTAGCGGAGAAAACGAGCAGTACTTC. It is translated as CASSFPSGENEQYF. Combining the CDR3 with reference TRBV5-4 and TRBJ2-7 gives the whole variable domain ETGVTQSPTHLIKTRGQQVTLRCSSQSGHNTVSWYQQALGQGPQFIFQYYREEENGRGNFPPRFSGLQFPNYSSELNVNALELDDSALYLCASSFPSGENEQYFGPGTRLTVT.

The chain couples TRBV13 to TRBJ2-7; a possible D gene is TRBD2 (6 bases). This CDR3 has 15 residues. The germline gives CDR1 PRHDT, CDR2 FYEKMQ (reference sequence). V was cut by 5 bases and J by 3 bases, with 17 bases left in between. The CDR3 reads CASSPSGDGDYEQYF. As DNA, the CDR3 is TGTGCCAGCAGCCCCTCGGGGGATGGGGACTACGAGCAGTACTTC.